This T cell receptor beta chain is from a study of CD8 T cells in ankylosing spondylitis. The study's findings and limits: Typical of ankylosing spondylitis blood, it appeared, was a TCR beta motif of under 10 highly homologous variants.

V lost 4 bases, J lost 8 bases, and 18 bases lay in between. This CDR3 contains 15 residues. Germline V gene lookup returns CDR1 SGHDN and CDR2 FVKESK. A remark on this clonotype: The antigen is undetermined.

TCRdb ran MiXCR on the 5' RACE reads and lists one entry per CDR3 protein. The data hold around 450,000 distinct CDR3 sequences, with roughly a quarter observed a single time. Material for sequencing was blood, either unsorted or a sorted T cell fraction (not recorded which). This rearrangement joins TRBV14 to TRBJ2-1; perhaps TRBD2 as D (6 bases). This clonotype originated in a male donor with ankylosing spondylitis. The CDR3 loop reads CASSPGNPSAYEQFF. CDR3 in DNA: TGTGCCAGCAGCCCGGGGAACCCTAGCGCCTATGAGCAGTTCTTC.